The subject of this entry is one T cell receptor (beta chain). Repertoires were generated with immunoSEQ multiplex PCR, while TCRdb's copy carries only in-frame clones and drops some. The data hold more than 300,000 clones, with more than 70% observed a single time. The sample belongs to a study of blood T cell repertoires in COVID-19. The source of this sequence is a man aged 18 to 29 who had recovered from COVID-19. What was sequenced was peripheral blood.

CDR3 bases: TGTGCCAGCAGCTTGCTGGGACAGGGAAAAGTCACGGGCGGCTACACCTTC. Translating gives CASSLLGQGKVTGGYTF. The chain recombines TRBV5-4 with TRBJ1-2; 9 bases align to TRBD1. The CDR3 consists of 17 residues. Germline CDR1 SGHNT, CDR2 YYREEE (reference sequence). J gave up 8 bases and V 1 base, and 15 bases lay outside the gene matches. Full variable domain (missing parts from reference TRBV5-4 and TRBJ1-2): ETGVTQSPTHLIKTRGQQVTLRCSSQSGHNTVSWYQQALGQGPQFIFQYYREEENGRGNFPPRFSGLQFPNYSSELNVNALELDDSALYLCASSLLGQGKVTGGYTFGSGTRLTVV.